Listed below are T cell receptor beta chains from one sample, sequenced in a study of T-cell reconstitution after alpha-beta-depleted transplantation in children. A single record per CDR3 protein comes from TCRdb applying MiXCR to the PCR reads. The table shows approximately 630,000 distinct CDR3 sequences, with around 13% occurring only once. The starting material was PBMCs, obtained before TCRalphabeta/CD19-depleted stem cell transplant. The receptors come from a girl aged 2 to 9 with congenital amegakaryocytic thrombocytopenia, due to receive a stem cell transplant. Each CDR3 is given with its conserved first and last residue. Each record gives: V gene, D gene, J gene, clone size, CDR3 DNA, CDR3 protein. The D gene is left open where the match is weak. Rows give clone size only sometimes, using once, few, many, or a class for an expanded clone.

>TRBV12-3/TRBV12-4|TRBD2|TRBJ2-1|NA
TGTGCCAGCAGTTCCCAGACTAGCGGAGACTTTTACAATGAGCAGTTCTTC
CASSSQTSGDFYNEQFF
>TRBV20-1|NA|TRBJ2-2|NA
TGCAGTGCTAGAGATTTAGCGGAGAACACCTGGGAGCTGTTTTTT
CSARDLAENTWELFF
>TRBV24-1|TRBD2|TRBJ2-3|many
TGTGCCACCAGTGATTGGGTTAGCGGGAACATCGATACGCAGTATTTT
CATSDWVSGNIDTQYF
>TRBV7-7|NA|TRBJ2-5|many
TGTGCCAGCAGCTTAGCGCTTGTCGGCAGCTATCTAGAGACCCAGTACTTC
CASSLALVGSYLETQYF
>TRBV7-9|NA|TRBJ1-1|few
TGTGCCAGCAGCTTAGTTCTCTGGGATTCCATGAACACTGAAGCTTTCTTT
CASSLVLWDSMNTEAFF
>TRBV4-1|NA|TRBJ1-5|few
TGCGCCAGCAGCCAAGATTTTCGCGGCTATAGCAATCAGCCCCAGCATTTT
CASSQDFRGYSNQPQHF
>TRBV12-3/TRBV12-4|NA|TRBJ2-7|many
TGTGCCAGCAGTTTAGCGGCTAGCACTGAAGGCGAGCAGTACTTC
CASSLAASTEGEQYF
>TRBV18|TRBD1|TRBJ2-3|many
TGTGCCAGCTCACTGGGACAGGGGATTGGCACAGATACGCAGTATTTT
CASSLGQGIGTDTQYF
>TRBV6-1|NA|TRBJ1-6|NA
TGTGCCAGCAGTGAAGCGAAGGGTTCACCCCTCCACTTT
CASSEAKGSPLHF
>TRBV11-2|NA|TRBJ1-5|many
TGTGCCAGCAGCTTAGGGACATCGGGCAATCAGCCCCAGCATTTT
CASSLGTSGNQPQHF
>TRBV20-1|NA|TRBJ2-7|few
TGCTGTGCGAGCCCGGGATCGGCTAGCGAATACTACGAGCAGTACTTC
CCASPGSASEYYEQYF
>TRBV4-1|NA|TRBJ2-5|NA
TGCGCCAGCAGCCAATCAGGGTGGACAGAGACCCAGTACTTC
CASSQSGWTETQYF
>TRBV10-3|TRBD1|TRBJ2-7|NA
TGTGCCACGACCCCGAACCGGGACAGGGGGCTTGAGCAGCACTTC
CATTPNRDRGLEQHF
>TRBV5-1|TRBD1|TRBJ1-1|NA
TGCGCCAGCAGCTTGGACAGGGGGCCTTTGTTGAACACTGAAGCTTTCTTT
CASSLDRGPLLNTEAFF
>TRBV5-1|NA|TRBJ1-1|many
TGCGCCAGCAGCTTGCAGGGGTCGAACACTGAAGCTTTCTTT
CASSLQGSNTEAFF
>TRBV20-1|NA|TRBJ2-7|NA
TGCAGTGCTAGAGATGTGGGTTTTGTCGACGAGCAGTACTTC
CSARDVGFVDEQYF
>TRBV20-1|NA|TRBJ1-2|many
TGCAGTGCTAGGGGGGGATACCACTATGGCTACACCTTC
CSARGGYHYGYTF
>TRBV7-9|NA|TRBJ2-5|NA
TGTGCCAGCAGCCCCGAGGGGGGTCTTCAAGAGACCCATTACTTC
CASSPEGGLQETHYF
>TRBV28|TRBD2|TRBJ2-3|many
TGTGCCACGGCGCGGGAGAAGATTACAGATACGCAGTATTTT
CATAREKITDTQYF
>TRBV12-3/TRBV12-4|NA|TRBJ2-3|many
TGTGCCAGCAGTGACCGGGACTCCAGCACAGATACGCAGTATTTT
CASSDRDSSTDTQYF
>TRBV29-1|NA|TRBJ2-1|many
TGCAGCGTTGCCCGAACTTATAGCGGAACCTACAATGAGCAGTTCTTC
CSVARTYSGTYNEQFF
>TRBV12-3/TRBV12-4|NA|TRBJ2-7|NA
TGTGCCAGCACCTTGAAGTGGTACCACGAGCAGTACTTC
CASTLKWYHEQYF
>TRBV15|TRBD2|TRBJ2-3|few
TGTGCCACCAGCAGAGTTTCTAGCGGGAGTCATTGGGTCACAGATACGCAGTATTTT
CATSRVSSGSHWVTDTQYF
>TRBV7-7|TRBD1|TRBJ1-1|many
TGTGCCAGCAGCATAGGGACAGACACTGAAGCTTTCTTT
CASSIGTDTEAFF
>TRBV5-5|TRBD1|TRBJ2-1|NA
TGTGCCAGCAGCGTAGGGGGGACAGGGGGTTTCGGTAATGAGCAGTTCTTC
CASSVGGTGGFGNEQFF
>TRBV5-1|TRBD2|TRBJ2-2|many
TGCGCCAGCAGCTTGGCAGCGGGAGAGGTCGGGGAGCTGTTTTTT
CASSLAAGEVGELFF
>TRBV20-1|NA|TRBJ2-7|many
TGCAGTGCTAGAGGGGACGTCTACGAGCAGTACTTC
CSARGDVYEQYF
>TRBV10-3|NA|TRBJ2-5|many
TGTGCCATCGGGGCCGTCTCAGGGGTTCGGGAGACCCAGTACTTC
CAIGAVSGVRETQYF
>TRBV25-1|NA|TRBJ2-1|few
TGTGCCAGCAGTGAATGGTTCGGCAACAATGAGCAGTTCTTC
CASSEWFGNNEQFF
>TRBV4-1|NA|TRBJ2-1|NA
TGCGCCAGCAGCCAGTCCGCCGTAGGTGAGCAGTTCTTC
CASSQSAVGEQFF
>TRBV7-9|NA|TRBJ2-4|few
TGTGCCAGCAGCTTAACAGTACTAGCCAAAAACATTCAGTACTTC
CASSLTVLAKNIQYF
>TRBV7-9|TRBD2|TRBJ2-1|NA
TGTGCCAGCAGCTTAGAACTAGCGTTAAGCTCCTACAATGAGCAGTTCTTC
CASSLELALSSYNEQFF
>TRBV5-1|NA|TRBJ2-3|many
TGCGCCAGCAGAAGCGGAGGCACAGATACGCAGTATTTT
CASRSGGTDTQYF
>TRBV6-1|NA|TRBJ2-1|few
TGTGCCACCTCGCGGGCGGGTGGCACAAACAATGAGCAGTTCTTC
CATSRAGGTNNEQFF
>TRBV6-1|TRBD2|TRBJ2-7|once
TGTGCCAGCACCCCAGCGGGGGTTGGGTACGAGCAGTACTTC
CASTPAGVGYEQYF
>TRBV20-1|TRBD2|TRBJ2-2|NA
TGCAGTGCTCTCAGCGGGAAGGGGGAGCTGTTTTTT
CSALSGKGELFF
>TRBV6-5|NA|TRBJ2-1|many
TGTGCCAGCAGTTACTTTGCGGGTAATGAGCAGTTCTTC
CASSYFAGNEQFF
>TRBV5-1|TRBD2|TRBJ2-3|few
TGCGCCAGCAGATCGGGACTAGCAAAAGTGGAAACAGATACGCAGTATTTT
CASRSGLAKVETDTQYF
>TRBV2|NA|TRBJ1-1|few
TGTGCCAGCAGTGACCCCGGGGGAACTGAAGCTTTCTTT
CASSDPGGTEAFF
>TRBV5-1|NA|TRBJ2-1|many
TGCGCCAGCAGCTTGGGTGCAGGGGAGATATTCTTC
CASSLGAGEIFF
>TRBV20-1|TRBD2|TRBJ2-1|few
TGCAGTGCCCATTCGTCAGCGGGAGTCGTTAAGCAGTTCTTC
CSAHSSAGVVKQFF
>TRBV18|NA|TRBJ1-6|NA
TGTGCCAGCTCACCACCGGGCAGTTATTCACCCCTCCACTTT
CASSPPGSYSPLHF
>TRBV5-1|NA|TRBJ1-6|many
TGCGCCAGCAGCTTGGCCCCGAGTCTCGAGGGTACCCTCCACTTT
CASSLAPSLEGTLHF
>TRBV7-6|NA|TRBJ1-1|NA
TGTGCCAGCAGCCGGGGCGCAGACACTGAAGCTTTCTTT
CASSRGADTEAFF
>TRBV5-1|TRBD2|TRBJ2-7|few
TGCGCCAGCAGCCCAGCTAGCGGGAGCTCCTACGAGCAGTACTTC
CASSPASGSSYEQYF
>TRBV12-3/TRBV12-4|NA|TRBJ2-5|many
TGTGCCAGCAGTCGCCGGGGGACCCAGTACTTC
CASSRRGTQYF
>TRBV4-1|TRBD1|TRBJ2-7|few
TGCGCCAGCAGCCAACCGGGACAGGGGTTTTACGAGCAGTACTTC
CASSQPGQGFYEQYF
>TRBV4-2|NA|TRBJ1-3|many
TGTGCCAGCAGCCAAGAACGCAGCTCTGGAAACACCATATATTTT
CASSQERSSGNTIYF
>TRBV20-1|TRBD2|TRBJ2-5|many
TGCAGTGCTAGCGCGGCTAGCGGGATGAGGGAGACCCAGTACTTC
CSASAASGMRETQYF
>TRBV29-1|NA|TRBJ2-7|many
TGCAGCGTTGAGATGAACTACGAGCAGTACTTC
CSVEMNYEQYF
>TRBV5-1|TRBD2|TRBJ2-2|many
TGCGCCAGCAGCCGACAAGCGGGAATGAACACCGGGGAGCTGTTTTTT
CASSRQAGMNTGELFF
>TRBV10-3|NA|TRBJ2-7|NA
TGTGCCATCAGTGACCTCCCGGGGGTAAGCTCCTACGAGCAGTACTTC
CAISDLPGVSSYEQYF
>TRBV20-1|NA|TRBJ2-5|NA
TGCAGTGCTAGAGGGAGGATCGGGGAGACCCAGTACTTC
CSARGRIGETQYF
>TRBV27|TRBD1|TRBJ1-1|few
TGTGCCAGCAAATGGGGGGACAGGTGGAACACTGAAGCTTTCTTT
CASKWGDRWNTEAFF
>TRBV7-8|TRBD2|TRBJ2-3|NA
TGTGCCAGCAGCTTGCTGGGACTAGCGGGAGTGCATGGCACAGATACGCAGTATTTT
CASSLLGLAGVHGTDTQYF